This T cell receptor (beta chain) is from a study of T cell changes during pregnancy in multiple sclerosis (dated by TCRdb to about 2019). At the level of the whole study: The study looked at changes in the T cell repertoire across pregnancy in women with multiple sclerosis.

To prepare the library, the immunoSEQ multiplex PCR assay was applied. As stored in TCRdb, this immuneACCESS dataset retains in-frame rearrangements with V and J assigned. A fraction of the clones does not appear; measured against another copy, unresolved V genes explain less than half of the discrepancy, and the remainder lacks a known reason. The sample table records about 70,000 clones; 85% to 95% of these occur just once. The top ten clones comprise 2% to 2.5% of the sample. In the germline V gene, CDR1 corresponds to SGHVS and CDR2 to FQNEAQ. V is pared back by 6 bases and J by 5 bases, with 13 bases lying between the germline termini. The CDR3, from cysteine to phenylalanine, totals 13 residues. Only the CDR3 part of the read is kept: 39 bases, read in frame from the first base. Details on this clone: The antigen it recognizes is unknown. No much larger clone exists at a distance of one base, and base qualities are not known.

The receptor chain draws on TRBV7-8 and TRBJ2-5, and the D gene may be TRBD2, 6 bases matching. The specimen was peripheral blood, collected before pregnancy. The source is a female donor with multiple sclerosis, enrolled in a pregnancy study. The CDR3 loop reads CASSGGPGETQYF. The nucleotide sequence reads TGTGCCAGCAGTGGAGGGCCAGGCGAGACCCAGTACTTC.